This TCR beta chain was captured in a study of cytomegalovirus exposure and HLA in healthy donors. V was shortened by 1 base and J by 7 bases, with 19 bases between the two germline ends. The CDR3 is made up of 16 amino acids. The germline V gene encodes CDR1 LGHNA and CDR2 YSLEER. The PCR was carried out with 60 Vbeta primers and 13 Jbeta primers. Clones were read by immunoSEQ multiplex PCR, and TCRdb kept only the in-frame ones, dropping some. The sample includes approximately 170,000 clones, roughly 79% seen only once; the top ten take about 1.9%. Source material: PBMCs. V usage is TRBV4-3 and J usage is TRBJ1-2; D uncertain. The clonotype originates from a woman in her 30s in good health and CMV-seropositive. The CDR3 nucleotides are TGCGCCAGCAGCCAAGCAAGCCCGCCAGCGACGGGTGGCTACACCTTC. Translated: CASSQASPPATGGYTF.